A single sample gave rise to the 15 T cell receptor beta chains below, sequenced in a study of T cell changes during pregnancy in multiple sclerosis. Assay used: immunoSEQ multiplex PCR; TCRdb lists only in-frame clones, some missing. The top ten clones hold around 16% of a sample with roughly 26,000 clones, approximately 92% of them seen once. The specimen comprised CD8+ T cells from peripheral blood mononuclear cells, sampled in the second trimester of pregnancy. The receptors were gathered from a female donor with multiple sclerosis, enrolled in a pregnancy study.

The rearrangement uses TRBV15 and TRBJ1-3; D remains unclear. The germline V and J ends were trimmed by 0 bases and 0 bases, with 21 bases remaining between them. The CDR3 spans 20 residues. Germline assignment: CDR1 LNHNV and CDR2 YYDKDF (reference sequence). CDR3 amino acids: CATSRDLGRLWRSSGNTIYF. For the CDR3, the DNA is TGTGCCACCAGCAGAGATCTCGGCAGGCTATGGCGAAGCTCTGGAAACACCATATATTTT.

This clone was observed once. The chain links TRBV19 to TRBJ2-3, with 10 nucleotides matching TRBD1. This CDR3 region has 16 residues. With V trimmed by 8 bases and J by 2 bases, 10 bases remained unmatched. Germline V gene lookup returns CDR1 LNHDA and CDR2 SQIVND (reference sequence). This CDR3 is CASSKTGGNPTDTQYF. DNA of the CDR3: TGTGCCAGTTCTAAGACAGGGGGCAACCCCACAGATACGCAGTATTTT.

This clone was recorded only once. The V and J genes are TRBV27 and TRBJ1-5, with a possible D match to TRBD1 (6 bases). The CDR3 contains 15 residues. V was cut by 4 bases and J by 0 bases, with 10 bases left in between. Germline V gives CDR1 MNHEY, CDR2 SMNVEV (reference sequence). CDR3 residues: CASSSRTDSNQPQHF. CDR3 DNA: TGTGCCAGCAGTTCCAGGACAGATAGCAATCAGCCCCAGCATTTT.

The chain uses TRBV28 and TRBJ1-3, with TRBD1 as a possible D gene (6 bases). The CDR3 spans 14 residues. Trimming took off 2 bases at V and 3 bases at J, with 8 bases between the two ends. Germline values: CDR1 MDHEN, CDR2 SYDVKM. The CDR3 spells CASSLEGGGNTIYF. The CDR3 DNA sequence: TGTGCCAGCAGTTTAGAAGGGGGTGGAAACACCATATATTTT.

This clone was seen only once. V is TRBV6-5 and J is TRBJ2-7; weak D call: TRBD1 (5 bases). The CDR3 spans 15 residues. Germline CDR1 reads MNHEY; CDR2 reads SVGAGI. V shed 0 bases and J shed 3 bases, with 12 bases lying between them. This CDR3 is CASSYSGRRDYEQYF. In nucleotides, the CDR3 is TGTGCCAGCAGTTACTCGGGGCGCAGAGACTACGAGCAGTACTTC.

The rearrangement links TRBV4-1 to TRBJ2-7; tentatively, D is TRBD2 (6 bases). Germline values: CDR1 MGHRA, CDR2 YSYEKL. Deletions cut 0 bases from V and 3 bases from J, with 18 bases between. The CDR3 spans 17 residues. CDR3 nucleotide sequence: TGCGCCAGCAGCCAAGAAAGAGGGACCCCGGGGGTCTACGAGCAGTACTTC. It is translated as CASSQERGTPGVYEQYF.

This chain uses TRBV5-1 with TRBJ2-7, with 9 bases matching TRBD1. Germline V gene data show CDR1 as SGHRS and CDR2 as YFSETQ. The CDR3 has 15 amino acids. The trim removed 3 bases at V and 3 bases at J, leaving 7 bases unmatched. This CDR3 reads CASSWGQGRGYEQYF. CDR3 sequence (DNA): TGCGCCAGCAGCTGGGGACAGGGAAGGGGCTACGAGCAGTACTTC.

V usage is TRBV7-8 and J usage is TRBJ2-3; D possibly corresponds to TRBD1 (5 bases). The V end was cut by 5 bases, the J end by 7 bases, with 13 bases between. Germline CDR1 and CDR2: SGHVS and FQNEAQ. CDR3 length equals 13 residues. The CDR3 spells CASSPEQGYTQYF. The CDR3 DNA sequence: TGTGCCAGCAGCCCAGAGCAGGGTTATACGCAGTATTTT.

This chain connects TRBV27 to TRBJ1-5; 9 bases are a match to TRBD1. Germline lookup yields CDR1 MNHEY and CDR2 SMNVEV (reference sequence). CDR3 size: 15 residues. The junction had 2 bases not matched to a gene; V was cut back by 3 bases and J by 2 bases. In DNA, the CDR3 is TGTGCCAGCAGTTTGGGACAGGGAGGCAATCAGCCCCAGCATTTT. This sequence encodes CASSLGQGGNQPQHF.

The CDR3 sequence: CASSVGPLAGVVKNIQYF. In DNA, the CDR3 is TGTGCCAGCAGCGTTGGTCCACTAGCGGGAGTGGTCAAAAACATTCAGTACTTC. The chain joins TRBV9 to TRBJ2-4, with 11 positions matching TRBD2. Unmatched junction bases numbered 10, after V lost 2 bases and J lost 3 bases. The CDR3 runs to 18 residues. CDR1 SGDLS and CDR2 YYNGEE come from the germline V gene.

J is TRBJ2-7 and V is TRBV28, with a tentative D call TRBD2 (7 bases). The CDR3 contains 15 residues. Trimming removed 6 bases at V and 0 bases at J, with 15 bases between. The germline CDR1 and CDR2 sequences are MDHEN and SYDVKM. CDR3 DNA: TGTGCCAGCAGCCCAAGCGGGACAACCTCCTACGAGCAGTACTTC. Its protein product is CASSPSGTTSYEQYF.

The rearrangement links TRBV29-1 to TRBJ2-7, with 8 bases identical to TRBD2. Germline CDR1 and CDR2: SQVTM and ANQGSEA. This CDR3 has 14 residues. With 4 bases clipped from V and 2 bases from J, the junction kept 7 bases outside the gene matches. This CDR3 is CSVGSGTSTYEQYF. The CDR3, as DNA: TGCAGCGTTGGATCCGGGACTAGTACCTACGAGCAGTACTTC.

The rearrangement uses TRBV19 and TRBJ2-5, with D possibly matching TRBD2 (6 bases). TRBJ2-7 explains the end of the DNA better; the J call may be wrong. CDR3 length: 14 amino acids. Germline values: CDR1 LNHDA, CDR2 SQIVND (reference sequence). The CDR3 protein is CASSIAPDYYEQYF. DNA of the CDR3: TGTGCCAGTAGTATAGCCCCGGACTATTACGAGCAGTACTTC.

This chain links TRBV6-1 with TRBJ2-1; D uncertain. This CDR3 spans 11 amino acids. Germline lookup yields CDR1 MNHNS and CDR2 SASEGT. The V gene lost 5 bases and the J gene lost 7 bases, with 6 bases spanning the gap. DNA of the CDR3: TGTGCCAGCAGTAATAGTAATGAGCAGTTCTTC. Protein: CASSNSNEQFF.

This sequence joins TRBV7-9 and TRBJ2-7; D might be TRBD2 (7 bases). Trimming stripped 0 bases from V and 5 bases from J, with 11 bases between. The CDR3 loop spans 14 amino acids. Germline V gene sequence: CDR1 SEHNR, CDR2 FQNEAQ (reference sequence). The CDR3 sequence is CASSLAGGGDEQYF. In DNA form, the CDR3 reads TGTGCCAGCAGCTTAGCGGGAGGGGGAGACGAGCAGTACTTC.